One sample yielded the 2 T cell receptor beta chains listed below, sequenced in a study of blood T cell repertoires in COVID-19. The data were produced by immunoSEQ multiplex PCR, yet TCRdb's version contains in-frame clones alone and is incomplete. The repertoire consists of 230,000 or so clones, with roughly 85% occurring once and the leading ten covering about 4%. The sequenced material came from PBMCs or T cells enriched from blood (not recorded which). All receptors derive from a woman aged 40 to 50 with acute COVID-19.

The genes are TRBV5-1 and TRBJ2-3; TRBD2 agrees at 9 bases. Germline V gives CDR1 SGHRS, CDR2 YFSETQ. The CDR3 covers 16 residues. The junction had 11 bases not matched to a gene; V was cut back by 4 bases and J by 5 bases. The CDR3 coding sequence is TGCGCCAGCAGCCATAAAGCGGGGGGATCGGAAGATACGCAGTATTTT. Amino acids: CASSHKAGGSEDTQYF.

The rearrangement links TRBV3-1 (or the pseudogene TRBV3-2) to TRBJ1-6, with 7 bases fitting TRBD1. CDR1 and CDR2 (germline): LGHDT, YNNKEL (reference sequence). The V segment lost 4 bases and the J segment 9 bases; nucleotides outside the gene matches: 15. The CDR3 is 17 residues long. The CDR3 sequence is CASSRDREGGLGSPLHF. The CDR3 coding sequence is TGTGCCAGCAGCCGAGACAGGGAGGGAGGGCTTGGTTCACCCCTCCACTTT.